These 8 T cell receptor beta chains were all obtained from the same sample, sequenced in a study of blood T cells in healthy people across ages. Through a sample-barcoded 5' primer and a J-beta primer mix, a second PCR was run for roughly 6 to 11 cycles. TCRdb redid the calling of the 5' RACE reads with MiXCR, one entry per CDR3 protein. The sample carries around 800,000 distinct CDR3 sequences, under 30% recorded once. In addition, the sample was reused for a study of T cells of mothers and their children.

The specimen was blood. The source of these receptors is a boy aged 5-17 years in good health.

The chain links TRBV20-1 to TRBJ2-5; no reliable D call. Germline lookup yields CDR1 DFQATT and CDR2 SNEGSKA (reference sequence). This CDR3 spans 10 amino acids. V was clipped by 5 bases and J by 5 bases, with 6 bases between them. The CDR3 reads CSAGPETQYF. CDR3 nucleotide sequence: TGCAGTGCTGGGCCGGAGACCCAGTACTTC.

This clonotype has more than one count but fewer than ten. The chain joins TRBV7-6 to TRBJ2-7; weak D call: TRBD1 (6 bases). Between the trimmed V and J ends, which lost 2 bases and 0 bases, there was a span of 17 bases. The CDR3 is 17 residues long. The germline V gene has CDR1 SGHVS and CDR2 FNYEAQ. This chain's CDR3 is CASSLRDNVWASYEQYF. The DNA of the CDR3 is TGTGCCAGCAGCTTAAGGGACAACGTTTGGGCCTCCTACGAGCAGTACTTC.

This clonotype has more than one count but fewer than ten. The V gene is TRBV3-1, the J gene TRBJ2-7; no clear D. The CDR3 has 16 amino acids. The germline V and J ends were trimmed by 4 bases and 9 bases, with 25 bases remaining between them. CDR1 and CDR2 (germline): LGHDT, YNNKEL (reference sequence). CDR3 loop: CASSLLKGDPTMGQYF. The DNA for the CDR3 is TGTGCCAGCAGCCTTCTAAAGGGCGACCCCACCATGGGGCAGTACTTC.

This clonotype has just a few counts. This chain joins TRBV12-5 and TRBJ2-2; weak D call: TRBD1 (5 bases). Germline lookup yields CDR1 LGHNT and CDR2 FRNRAP. Trimming shortened V by 8 bases and J by 6 bases, and 22 bases separated the two germline ends. This CDR3 region has 16 residues. The CDR3 region is CASRPLVGQGSGELFF. In DNA form, the CDR3 reads TGTGCTAGTAGGCCCCTCGTGGGCCAGGGATCCGGGGAGCTGTTTTTT.

The sample holds a few counts of this clonotype. The chain uses TRBV11-2 and TRBJ1-2; the D is unclear. V was trimmed by 5 bases and J by 0 bases, leaving 13 bases between them. Germline V lookup: CDR1 SGHAT, CDR2 FQNNGV. CDR3 length: 15 residues. This CDR3 reads CASSPYGHSNYGYTF. The CDR3 DNA reads as TGTGCCAGCAGCCCGTACGGGCACTCTAACTATGGCTACACCTTC.

There are a few counts of this clonotype. V and J are TRBV9 and TRBJ1-5; a weak D match, TRBD1 (5 bases). This CDR3 region has 14 residues. Trimming cost V 4 bases and J 6 bases, with 14 bases left between them. Germline V lookup: CDR1 SGDLS, CDR2 YYNGEE. CDR3 nucleotides: TGTGCCAGCAGCTACGACAGTTTTGGTCAGCCCCAGCATTTT. It specifies CASSYDSFGQPQHF.

The chain is built from TRBV6-5 and TRBJ1-3, with TRBD1 matching 7 bases. With V trimmed by 7 bases and J by 0 bases, 3 bases remained unmatched. Per germline, CDR1 MNHEY and CDR2 SVGAGI. CDR3 length: 14 amino acids. The CDR3 sequence is CASMAGGSGNTIYF. The CDR3 nucleotides are TGTGCCAGCATGGCAGGGGGCTCTGGAAACACCATATATTTT.

The rearrangement joins TRBV6-4 to TRBJ2-1; TRBD1 matches at 11 bases. Losses at the gene ends were 3 bases for V and 15 bases for J; bases not matched to a gene: 10. The CDR3 totals 14 residues. In germline, CDR1 is MRHNA, CDR2 SNTAGT. The CDR3 is CASSEGTGGLPRFF. The CDR3 DNA follows: TGTGCCAGCAGTGAGGGGACAGGGGGGCTCCCTCGGTTCTTC.